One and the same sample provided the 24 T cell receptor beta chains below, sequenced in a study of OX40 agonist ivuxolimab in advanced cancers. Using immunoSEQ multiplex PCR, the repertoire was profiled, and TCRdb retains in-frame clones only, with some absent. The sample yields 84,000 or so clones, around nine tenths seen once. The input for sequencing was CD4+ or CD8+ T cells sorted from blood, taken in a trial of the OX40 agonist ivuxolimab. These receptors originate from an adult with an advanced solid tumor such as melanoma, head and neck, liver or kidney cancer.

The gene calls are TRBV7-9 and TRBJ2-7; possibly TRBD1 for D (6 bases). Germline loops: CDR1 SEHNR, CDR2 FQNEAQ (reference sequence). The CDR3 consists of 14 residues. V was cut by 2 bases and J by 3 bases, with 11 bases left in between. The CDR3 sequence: CASSLYAGVYEQYF. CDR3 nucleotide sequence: TGTGCCAGCAGCTTATATGCAGGGGTCTACGAGCAGTACTTC.

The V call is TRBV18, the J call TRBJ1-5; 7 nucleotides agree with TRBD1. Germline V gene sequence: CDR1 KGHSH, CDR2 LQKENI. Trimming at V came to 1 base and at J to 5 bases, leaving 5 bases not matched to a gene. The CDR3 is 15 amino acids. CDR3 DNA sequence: TGTGCCAGCTCACCACTGGGAACAGGGGATCAGCCCCAGCATTTT. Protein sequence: CASSPLGTGDQPQHF.

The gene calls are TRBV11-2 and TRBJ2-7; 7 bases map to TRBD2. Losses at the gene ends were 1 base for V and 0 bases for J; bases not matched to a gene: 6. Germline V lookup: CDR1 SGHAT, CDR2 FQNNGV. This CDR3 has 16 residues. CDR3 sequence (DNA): TGTGCCAGCAGCTTAGGAAGCGGGGTGAACTCCTACGAGCAGTACTTC. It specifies CASSLGSGVNSYEQYF. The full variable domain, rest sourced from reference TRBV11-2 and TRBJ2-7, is EAGVAQSPRYKIIEKRQSVAFWCNPISGHATLYWYQQILGQGPKLLIQFQNNGVVDDSQLPKDRFSAERLKGVDSTLKIQPAKLEDSAVYLCASSLGSGVNSYEQYFGPGTRLTVT.

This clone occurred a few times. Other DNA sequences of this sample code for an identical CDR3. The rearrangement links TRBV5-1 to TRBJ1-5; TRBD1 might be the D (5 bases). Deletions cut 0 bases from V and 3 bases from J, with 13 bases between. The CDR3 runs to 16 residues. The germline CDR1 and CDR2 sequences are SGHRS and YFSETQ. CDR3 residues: CASSLDGTGVNQPQHF. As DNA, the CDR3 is TGCGCCAGCAGCTTGGATGGGACCGGCGTCAATCAGCCCCAGCATTTT.

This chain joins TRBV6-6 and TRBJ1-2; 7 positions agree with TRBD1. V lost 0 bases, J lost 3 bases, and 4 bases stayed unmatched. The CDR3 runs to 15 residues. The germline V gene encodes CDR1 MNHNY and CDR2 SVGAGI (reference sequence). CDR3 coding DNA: TGTGCCAGCAGTTACTCGGGACAGTTCGACTATGGCTACACCTTC. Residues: CASSYSGQFDYGYTF.

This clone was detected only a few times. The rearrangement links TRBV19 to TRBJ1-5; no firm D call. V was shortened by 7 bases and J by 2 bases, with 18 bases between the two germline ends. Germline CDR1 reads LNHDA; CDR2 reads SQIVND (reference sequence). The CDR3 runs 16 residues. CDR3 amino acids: CASNRWEGVGNQPQHF. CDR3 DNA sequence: TGTGCCAGTAATCGTTGGGAAGGAGTGGGCAATCAGCCCCAGCATTTT.

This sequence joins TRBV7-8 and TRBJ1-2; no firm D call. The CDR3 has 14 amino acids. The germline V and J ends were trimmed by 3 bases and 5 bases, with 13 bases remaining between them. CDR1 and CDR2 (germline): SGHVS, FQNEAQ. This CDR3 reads CASSFSDRAYGYTF. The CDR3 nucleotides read TGTGCCAGCAGCTTCAGTGATAGGGCGTATGGCTACACCTTC. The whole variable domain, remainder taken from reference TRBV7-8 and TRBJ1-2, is GAGVSQSPRYKVAKRGQDVALRCDPISGHVSLFWYQQALGQGPEFLTYFQNEAQLDKSGLPSDRFFAERPEGSVSTLKIQRTQQEDSAVYLCASSFSDRAYGYTFGSGTRLTVV.

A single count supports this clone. The CDR3, as DNA: TGTGCCTGGAGGCCCAGGACAGGGGTTTCCACTGAAGCTTTCTTT. Its protein product is CAWRPRTGVSTEAFF. The chain links TRBV30 to TRBJ1-1; 9 bases line up with TRBD1. Losses at the gene ends were 3 bases for V and 4 bases for J; bases not matched to a gene: 9. Germline V gene lookup returns CDR1 GTSNPN and CDR2 SVGIG (reference sequence). The CDR3 loop spans 15 amino acids. The full variable domain, its missing parts supplied by reference TRBV30 and TRBJ1-1, is SQTIHQWPATLVQPVGSPLSLECTVEGTSNPNLYWYRQAAGRGLQLLFYSVGIGQISSEVPQNLSASRPQDRQFILSSKKLLLSDSGFYLCAWRPRTGVSTEAFFGQGTRLTVV.

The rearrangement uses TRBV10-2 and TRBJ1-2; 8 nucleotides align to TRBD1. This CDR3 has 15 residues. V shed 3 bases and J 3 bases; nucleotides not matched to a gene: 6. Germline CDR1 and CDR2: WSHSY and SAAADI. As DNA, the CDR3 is TGCGCCAGCAGTGACCCAGGGGGCCGTGACTATGGCTACACCTTC. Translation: CASSDPGGRDYGYTF.

The CDR3 DNA follows: TGTGCCAGCTCACCACTTACAGGGGGATTCACCGGGGAGCTGTTTTTT. It codes for CASSPLTGGFTGELFF. The rearrangement uses TRBV18 and TRBJ2-2; 8 bases map to TRBD1. Germline V lookup: CDR1 KGHSH, CDR2 LQKENI. This CDR3 spans 16 amino acids. Trimming at V came to 1 base and at J to 4 bases, leaving 5 bases not matched to a gene. Looking up the rest from reference TRBV18 and TRBJ2-2 gives the full variable domain: NAGVMQNPRHLVRRRGQEARLRCSPMKGHSHVYWYRQLPEEGLKFMVYLQKENIIDESGMPKERFSAEFPKEGPSILRIQQVVRGDSAAYFCASSPLTGGFTGELFFGEGSRLTVL.

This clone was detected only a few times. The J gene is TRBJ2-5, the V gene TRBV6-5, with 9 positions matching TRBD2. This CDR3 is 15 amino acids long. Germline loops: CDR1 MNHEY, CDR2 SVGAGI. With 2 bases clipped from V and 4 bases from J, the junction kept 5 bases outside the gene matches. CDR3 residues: CASSYGTSKGETQYF. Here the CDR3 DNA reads TGTGCCAGCAGTTACGGGACTAGCAAGGGAGAGACCCAGTACTTC.

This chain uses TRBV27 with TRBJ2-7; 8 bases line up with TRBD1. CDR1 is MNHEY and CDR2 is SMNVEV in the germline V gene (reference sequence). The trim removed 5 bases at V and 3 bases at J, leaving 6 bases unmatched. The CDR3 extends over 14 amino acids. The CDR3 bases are TGTGCCAGCAGTCGGTGGACAGGGCACTACGAGCAGTACTTC. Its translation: CASSRWTGHYEQYF.

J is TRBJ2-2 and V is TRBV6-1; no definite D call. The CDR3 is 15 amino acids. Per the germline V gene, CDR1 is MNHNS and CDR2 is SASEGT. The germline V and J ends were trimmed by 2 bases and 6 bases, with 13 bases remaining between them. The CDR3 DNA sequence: TGTGCCAGCAGTGAATTGGGGATCCCCCCCGGGGAGCTGTTTTTT. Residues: CASSELGIPPGELFF.

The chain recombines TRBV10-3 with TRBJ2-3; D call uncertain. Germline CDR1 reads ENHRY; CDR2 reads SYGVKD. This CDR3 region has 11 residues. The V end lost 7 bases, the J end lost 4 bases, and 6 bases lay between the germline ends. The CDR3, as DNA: TGTGCCATCAAGACCGCAGATACGCAGTATTTT. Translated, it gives CAIKTADTQYF.

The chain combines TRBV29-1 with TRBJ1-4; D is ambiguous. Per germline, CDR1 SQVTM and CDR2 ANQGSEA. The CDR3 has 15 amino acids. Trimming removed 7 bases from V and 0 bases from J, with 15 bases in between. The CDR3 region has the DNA TGCAGCGCCCGACCAGGACGGGCAACTAATGAAAAACTGTTTTTT. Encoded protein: CSARPGRATNEKLFF. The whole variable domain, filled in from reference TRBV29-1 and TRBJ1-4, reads SAVISQKPSRDICQRGTSLTIQCQVDSQVTMMFWYRQQPGQSLTLIATANQGSEATYESGFVIDKFPISRPNLTFSTLTVSNMSPEDSSIYLCSARPGRATNEKLFFGSGTQLSVL.

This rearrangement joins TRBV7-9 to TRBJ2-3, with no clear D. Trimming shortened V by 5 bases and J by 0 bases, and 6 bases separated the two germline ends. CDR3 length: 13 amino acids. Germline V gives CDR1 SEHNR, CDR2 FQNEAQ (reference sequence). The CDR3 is CASSRVSTDTQYF. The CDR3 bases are TGTGCCAGCAGCCGGGTGAGCACAGATACGCAGTATTTT.

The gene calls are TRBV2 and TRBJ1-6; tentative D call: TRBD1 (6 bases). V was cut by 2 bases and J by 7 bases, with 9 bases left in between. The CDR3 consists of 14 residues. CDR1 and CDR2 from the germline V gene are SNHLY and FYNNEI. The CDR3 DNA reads TGTGCCAGCAGTGAAACAGGGTGGAATTCACCCCTCCACTTT. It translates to CASSETGWNSPLHF.

CDR3: CASSLGVAGGPDEQYF. The CDR3 DNA reads TGTGCCAGCAGCTTGGGAGTTGCGGGGGGGCCCGACGAGCAGTACTTC. This chain joins TRBV5-4 and TRBJ2-7; 9 bases are a match to TRBD2. The CDR3 spans 16 residues. In germline, CDR1 is SGHNT, CDR2 YYREEE (reference sequence). After removal of 0 bases from V and 5 bases from J, the junction contained 9 bases not matched to a gene.

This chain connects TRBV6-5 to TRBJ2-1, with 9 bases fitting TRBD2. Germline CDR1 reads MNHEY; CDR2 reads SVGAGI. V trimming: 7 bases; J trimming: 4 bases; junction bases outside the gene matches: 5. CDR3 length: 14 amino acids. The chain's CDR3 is CASTLSGGYNEQFF. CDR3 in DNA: TGTGCCAGCACCCTTAGCGGGGGTTACAATGAGCAGTTCTTC.

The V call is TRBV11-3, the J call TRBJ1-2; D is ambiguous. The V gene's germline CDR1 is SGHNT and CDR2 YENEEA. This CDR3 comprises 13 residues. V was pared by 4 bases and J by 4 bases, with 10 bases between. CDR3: CASSSPDGYGYTF. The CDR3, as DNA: TGTGCCAGCAGCTCCCCGGATGGCTATGGCTACACCTTC.

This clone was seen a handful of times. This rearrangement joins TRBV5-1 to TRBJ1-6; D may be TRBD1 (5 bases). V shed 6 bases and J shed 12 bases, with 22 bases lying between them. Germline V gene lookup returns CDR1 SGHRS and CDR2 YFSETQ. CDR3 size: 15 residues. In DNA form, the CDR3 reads TGCGCCAGCACCCCCGCAGCGGGGGGGATTGTACCCCTCCACTTT. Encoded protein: CASTPAAGGIVPLHF.

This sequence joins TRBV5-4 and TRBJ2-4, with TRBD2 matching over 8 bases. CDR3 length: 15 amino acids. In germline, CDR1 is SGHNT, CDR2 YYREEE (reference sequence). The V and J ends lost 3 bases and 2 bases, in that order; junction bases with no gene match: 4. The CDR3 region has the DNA TGTGCCAGCAGCTATGCGGGGGGAACCAAAAACATTCAGTACTTC. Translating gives CASSYAGGTKNIQYF.

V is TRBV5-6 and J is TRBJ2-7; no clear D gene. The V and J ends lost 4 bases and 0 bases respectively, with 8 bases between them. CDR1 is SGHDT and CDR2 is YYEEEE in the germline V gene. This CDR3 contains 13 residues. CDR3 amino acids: CASSIWSSYEQYF. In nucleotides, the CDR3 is TGTGCCAGCAGCATTTGGAGCTCCTACGAGCAGTACTTC.

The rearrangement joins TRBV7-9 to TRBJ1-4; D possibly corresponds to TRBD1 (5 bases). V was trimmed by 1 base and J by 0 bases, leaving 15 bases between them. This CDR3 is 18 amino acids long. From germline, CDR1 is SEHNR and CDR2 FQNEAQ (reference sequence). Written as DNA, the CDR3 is TGTGCCAGCAGCTTAGAGATCTGGGGGGTTGCAACTAATGAAAAACTGTTTTTT. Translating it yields CASSLEIWGVATNEKLFF.